The source of this TCR beta chain is a study of blood T cell repertoires in COVID-19. Here immunoSEQ multiplex PCR was the method, and the copy in TCRdb shows in-frame clones only, minus some. This table holds 250,000 to 300,000 clones, around 93% found once. V lost 0 bases, J lost 5 bases, and 10 bases lay in between. The CDR3 contains 14 residues. CDR1 LGHDT and CDR2 YNNKEL come from the germline V gene (reference sequence). The V and J genes are TRBV3-1 (or the pseudogene TRBV3-2) and TRBJ1-1; D call uncertain. The specimen was PBMCs or T cells enriched from blood (not recorded which). The sequence was obtained from a human donor in a cohort exposed to, infected with or recovered from COVID-19 (not recorded which). The donor label of this sample is uncertain. The CDR3 DNA is TGTGCCAGCAGCCAAGACGGGTCTAGGACTGAAGCTTTCTTT. This gives the protein CASSQDGSRTEAFF.